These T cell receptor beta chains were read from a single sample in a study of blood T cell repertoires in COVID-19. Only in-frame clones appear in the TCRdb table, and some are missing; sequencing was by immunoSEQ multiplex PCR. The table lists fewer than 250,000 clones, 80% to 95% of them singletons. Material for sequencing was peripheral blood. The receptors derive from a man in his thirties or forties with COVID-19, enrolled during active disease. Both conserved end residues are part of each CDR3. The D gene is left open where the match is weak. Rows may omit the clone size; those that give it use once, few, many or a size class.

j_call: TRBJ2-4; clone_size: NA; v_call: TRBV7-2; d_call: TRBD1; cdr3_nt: TGTGCCAGCAGCCCGGTGAGGACAGGGGGTAAAAACATTCAGTACTTC; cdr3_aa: CASSPVRTGGKNIQYF
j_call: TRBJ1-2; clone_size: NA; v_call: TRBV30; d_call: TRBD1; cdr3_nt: TGTGCCTGGGGAATCAGGGGGCGAACGGGGTATGGCTACACCTTC; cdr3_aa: CAWGIRGRTGYGYTF
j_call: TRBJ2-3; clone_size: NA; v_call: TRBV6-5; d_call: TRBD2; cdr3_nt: TGTGCCAGCTCCCCGGGGGGGTATACAGATACGCAGTATTTT; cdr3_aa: CASSPGGYTDTQYF
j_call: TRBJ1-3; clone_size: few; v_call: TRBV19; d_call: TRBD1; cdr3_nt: TGTGCCAGTAGTACGGGGACAGGACCTGGAAACACCATATATTTT; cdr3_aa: CASSTGTGPGNTIYF
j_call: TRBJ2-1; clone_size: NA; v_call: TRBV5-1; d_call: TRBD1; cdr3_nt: TGCGCCAGCAGCTCGCTGGGGACAGGGTCTAACAATGAGCAGTTCTTC; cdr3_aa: CASSSLGTGSNNEQFF
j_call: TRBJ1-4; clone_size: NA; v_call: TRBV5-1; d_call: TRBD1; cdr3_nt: TGCGCCAGCAGCCTACTGACAGGGTCGAACGAAAAACTGTTTTTT; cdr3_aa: CASSLLTGSNEKLFF
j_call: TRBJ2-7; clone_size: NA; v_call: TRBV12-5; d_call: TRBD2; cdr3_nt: TGTGCTAGTGGTTTGGTTATAGCGGGAGGTTCAACCTACGAGCAGTACTTC; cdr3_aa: CASGLVIAGGSTYEQYF
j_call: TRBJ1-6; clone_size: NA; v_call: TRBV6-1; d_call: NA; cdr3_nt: TGTGCCAGCAGTGAGCGGGGTCGTAACAATTCACCCCTCCACTTT; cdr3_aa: CASSERGRNNSPLHF
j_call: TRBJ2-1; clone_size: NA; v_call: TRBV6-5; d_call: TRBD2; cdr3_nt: TGTGCCAGCATGAGGGAGGGCTACAATGAGCAGTTCTTC; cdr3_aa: CASMREGYNEQFF
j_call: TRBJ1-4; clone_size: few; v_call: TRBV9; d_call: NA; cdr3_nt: TGTGCCAGCAGCGTGGCCGGGACTCGCGAAAAACTGTTTTTT; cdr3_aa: CASSVAGTREKLFF
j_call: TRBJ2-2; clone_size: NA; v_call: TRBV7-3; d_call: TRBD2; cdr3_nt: TGTGCCTCTTATAGTAGCGGGGGCGAGGACACCGGGGAGCTGTTTTTT; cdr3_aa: CASYSSGGEDTGELFF
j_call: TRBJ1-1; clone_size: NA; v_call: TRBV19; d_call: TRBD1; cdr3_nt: TGTGCCAGTAGACGAGCGACAGGGATAAACACTGAAGCTTTCTTT; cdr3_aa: CASRRATGINTEAFF
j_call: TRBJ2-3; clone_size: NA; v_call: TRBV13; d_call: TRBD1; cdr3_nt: TGTGCCAGCAGCTCCAAACAGGGGGGAGATACGCAGTATTTT; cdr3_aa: CASSSKQGGDTQYF
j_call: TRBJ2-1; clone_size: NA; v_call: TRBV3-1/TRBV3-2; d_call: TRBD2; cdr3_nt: TGTGCCAGCAGCCAAGATTCGGGACTATCTAATGAGCAGTTCTTC; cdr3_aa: CASSQDSGLSNEQFF
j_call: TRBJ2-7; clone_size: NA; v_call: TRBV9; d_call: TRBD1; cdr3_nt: TGTGCCAGCAGCCCACAGACAGGGACGGGAATCAGGGCCTACGAGCAGTACTTC; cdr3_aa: CASSPQTGTGIRAYEQYF
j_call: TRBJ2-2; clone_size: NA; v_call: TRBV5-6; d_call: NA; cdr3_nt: TGTGCCAGCAGCTTGGCCGGAGGGGTGAACACCGGGGAGCTGTTTTTT; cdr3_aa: CASSLAGGVNTGELFF
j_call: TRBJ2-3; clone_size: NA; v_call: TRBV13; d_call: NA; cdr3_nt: TGTGCCAGCAGTGTAACAGGGCTGAATACGCAGTATTTT; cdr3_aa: CASSVTGLNTQYF
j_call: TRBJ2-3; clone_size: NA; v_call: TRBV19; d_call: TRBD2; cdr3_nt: TGTGCCAGTAGTATTACGGGACTAGCGGGGAAACGAGATACGCAGTATTTT; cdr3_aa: CASSITGLAGKRDTQYF
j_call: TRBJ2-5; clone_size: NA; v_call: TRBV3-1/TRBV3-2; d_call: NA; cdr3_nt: TGTGCCAGCAGCCCCCGAGGGTGGGGGCCCCAAGAGACCCAGTACTTC; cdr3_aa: CASSPRGWGPQETQYF
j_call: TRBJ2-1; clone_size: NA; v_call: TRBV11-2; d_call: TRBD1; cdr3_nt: TGTGCCAGCAGCTTAGGAGATAACAGGGGGAGGTACAATGAGCAGTTCTTC; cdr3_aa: CASSLGDNRGRYNEQFF
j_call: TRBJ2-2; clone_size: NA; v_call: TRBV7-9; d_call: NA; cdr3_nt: TGTGCCAGCAGCCAAAGGAGGGGAACCGGGGAGCTGTTTTTT; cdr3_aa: CASSQRRGTGELFF
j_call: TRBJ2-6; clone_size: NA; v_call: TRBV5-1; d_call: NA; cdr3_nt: TGCGCCAGCAGCTTGGACGGCTCTGGGGCCAACGTCCTGACTTTC; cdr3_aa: CASSLDGSGANVLTF
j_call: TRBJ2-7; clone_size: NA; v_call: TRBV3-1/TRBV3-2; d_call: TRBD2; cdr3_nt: TGTGCCAGCAGCCATGAGGCCAGCGGGGCCTACGAGCAGTACTTC; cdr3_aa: CASSHEASGAYEQYF
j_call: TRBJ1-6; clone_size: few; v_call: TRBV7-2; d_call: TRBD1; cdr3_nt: TGTGCCAGCAGCTTACGGACAGGGGGGGATAATTCACCCCTCCACTTT; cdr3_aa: CASSLRTGGDNSPLHF
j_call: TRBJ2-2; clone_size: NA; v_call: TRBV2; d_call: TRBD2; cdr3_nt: TGTGCCAGCAGTGCTAGCGGGGGGTGGACCGGGGAGCTGTTTTTT; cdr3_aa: CASSASGGWTGELFF
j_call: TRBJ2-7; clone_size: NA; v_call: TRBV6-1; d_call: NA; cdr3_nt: TGTGCCAGCAGTGACCGGGGAGTTCAGTACTTC; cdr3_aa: CASSDRGVQYF
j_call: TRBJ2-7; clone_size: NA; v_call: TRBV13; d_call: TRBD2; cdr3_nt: TGTGCCAGCAGCCGCAGACTAGCGAATCAAGAGCAGTACTTC; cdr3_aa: CASSRRLANQEQYF
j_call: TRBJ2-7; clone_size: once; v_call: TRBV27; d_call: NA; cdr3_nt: TGTGCCAGCAGCCAAAGGGGGAATGGCTACGAGCAGTACTTC; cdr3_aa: CASSQRGNGYEQYF
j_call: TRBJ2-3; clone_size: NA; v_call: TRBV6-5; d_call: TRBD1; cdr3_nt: TGTGCCAGCAGGCCTGGACAGGGGGGAGATACGCAGTATTTT; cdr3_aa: CASRPGQGGDTQYF